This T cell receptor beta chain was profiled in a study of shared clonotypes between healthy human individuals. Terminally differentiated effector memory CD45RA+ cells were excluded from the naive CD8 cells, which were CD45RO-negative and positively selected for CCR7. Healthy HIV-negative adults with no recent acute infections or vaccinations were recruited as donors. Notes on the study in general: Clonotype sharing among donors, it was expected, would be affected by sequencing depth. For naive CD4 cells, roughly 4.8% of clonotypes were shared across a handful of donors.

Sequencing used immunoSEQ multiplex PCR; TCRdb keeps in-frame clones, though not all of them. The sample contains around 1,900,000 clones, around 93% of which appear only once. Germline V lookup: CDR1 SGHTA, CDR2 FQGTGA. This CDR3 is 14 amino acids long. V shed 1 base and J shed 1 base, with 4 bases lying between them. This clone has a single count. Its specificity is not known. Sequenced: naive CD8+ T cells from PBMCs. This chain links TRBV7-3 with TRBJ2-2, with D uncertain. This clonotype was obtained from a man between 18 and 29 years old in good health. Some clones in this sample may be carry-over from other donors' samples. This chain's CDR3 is CASSLILNTGELFF. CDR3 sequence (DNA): TGTGCCAGCAGCTTAATCTTGAACACCGGGGAGCTGTTTTTT.